Ten or more counts support the clone carrying this T cell receptor beta chain. The data were obtained in a study of T cell repertoires in cytomegalovirus infection. TCRdb recomputed calls from the reads with MiXCR, one row per CDR3 protein. Of approximately 250,000 distinct CDR3 sequences listed, roughly 6.5% are singletons. Germline V lookup: CDR1 SGHTA, CDR2 FQGNSA. The CDR3 is made up of 11 amino acids. Trimming took off 5 bases at V and 11 bases at J, with 12 bases between the two ends. The sequencing sample was made of PBMCs. The chain couples TRBV7-2 to TRBJ1-1, with unresolved D. The TCR was taken from a human donor in good health (CMV status not recorded). Some clones in this sample may be carry-over from other donors' samples. CDR3 residues: CASSPSTAAFF. CDR3 in DNA: TGTGCCAGCAGCCCCTCCACGGCTGCTTTCTTT.